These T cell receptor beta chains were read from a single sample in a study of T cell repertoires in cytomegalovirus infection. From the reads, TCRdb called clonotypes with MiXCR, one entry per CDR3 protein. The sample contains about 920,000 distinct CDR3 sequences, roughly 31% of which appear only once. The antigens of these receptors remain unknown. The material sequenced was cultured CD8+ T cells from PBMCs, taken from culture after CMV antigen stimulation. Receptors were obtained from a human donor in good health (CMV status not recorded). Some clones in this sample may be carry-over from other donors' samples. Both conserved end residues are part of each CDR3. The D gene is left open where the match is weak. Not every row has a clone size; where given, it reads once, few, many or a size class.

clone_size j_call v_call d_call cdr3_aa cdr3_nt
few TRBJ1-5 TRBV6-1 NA CASSEGLVGQPQHF TGTGCCAGCAGTGAGGGCTTAGTGGGTCAGCCCCAGCATTTT
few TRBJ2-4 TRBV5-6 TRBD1 CASSLAGGDRNIQYF TGTGCCAGCAGCTTGGCTGGTGGGGACAGAAACATTCAGTACTTC
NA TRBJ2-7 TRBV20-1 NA CSARGDTAYEQYF TGCAGTGCTAGAGGGGACACCGCCTACGAGCAGTACTTC
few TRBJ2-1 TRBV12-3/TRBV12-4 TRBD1 CASGGQVNEQFF TGTGCCAGCGGTGGACAGGTCAATGAGCAGTTCTTC
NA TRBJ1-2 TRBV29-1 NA CSADQGNNGYTF TGCAGCGCGGATCAGGGGAACAATGGCTACACCTTC
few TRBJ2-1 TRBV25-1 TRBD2 CAPLTSGWDEQFF TGTGCCCCACTGACTAGCGGGTGGGATGAGCAGTTCTTC
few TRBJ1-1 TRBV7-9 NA CASSFLSGAQNTEAFF TGTGCCAGCAGCTTCCTCTCGGGGGCCCAGAACACTGAAGCTTTCTTT
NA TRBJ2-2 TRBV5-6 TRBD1 CASSQRDRGRKNGELFF TGTGCCAGCAGCCAGAGGGACAGGGGAAGGAAGAACGGGGAGCTGTTTTTT
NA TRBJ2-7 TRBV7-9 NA CASSRTRTSNEQYF TGTGCCAGCAGTCGTACACGGACCTCGAACGAGCAGTACTTC
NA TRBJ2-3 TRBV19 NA CASSTPAGGAPDTQYF TGTGCCAGTAGTACCCCCGCCGGGGGAGCTCCAGATACGCAGTATTTT
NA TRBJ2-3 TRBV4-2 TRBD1 CASSRQGVPDTQYF TGTGCCAGCAGCCGGCAGGGGGTTCCAGATACGCAGTATTTT
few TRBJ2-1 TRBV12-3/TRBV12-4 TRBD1 CASSADRSSGNEQFF TGTGCCAGCAGTGCGGACAGGTCCAGTGGCAATGAGCAGTTCTTC
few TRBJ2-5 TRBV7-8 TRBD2 CASSPIAGGREETQYF TGTGCCAGCAGCCCAATAGCGGGGGGGAGAGAAGAGACCCAGTACTTC
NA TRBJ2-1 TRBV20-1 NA CSARIGSVSYNEQFF TGCAGTGCTAGGATCGGGAGTGTCTCCTACAATGAGCAGTTCTTC
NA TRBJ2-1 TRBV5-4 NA CASSLRQGSGNEQFF TGTGCCAGCAGCTTGAGGCAGGGGTCGGGGAATGAGCAGTTCTTC
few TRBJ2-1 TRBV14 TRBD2 CASSQSGGSSYNEQFF TGTGCCAGCAGCCAATCCGGGGGGAGCTCCTACAATGAGCAGTTCTTC
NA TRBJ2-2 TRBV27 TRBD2 CASSSTGTSGGPSNTGELFF TGTGCCAGCAGTTCGACCGGGACTAGCGGGGGGCCCTCGAACACCGGGGAGCTGTTTTTT
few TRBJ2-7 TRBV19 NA CASSPRDTYYEQYF TGTGCCAGTAGTCCGCGGGACACTTACTACGAGCAGTACTTC
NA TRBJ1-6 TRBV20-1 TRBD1 CSAQQGRDSPLHF TGCAGTGCACAACAGGGGAGAGATTCACCCCTCCACTTT
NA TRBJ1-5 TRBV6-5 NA CASSPSKGGFNQPQHF TGTGCCAGCAGCCCTTCTAAAGGGGGATTCAATCAGCCCCAGCATTTT
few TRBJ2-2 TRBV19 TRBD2 CASSTSGSTGELFF TGTGCCAGTAGTACTAGCGGCAGCACCGGGGAGCTGTTTTTT
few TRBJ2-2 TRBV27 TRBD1 CASSHRDRVYTGELFF TGTGCCAGCAGTCACCGGGACAGGGTGTACACCGGGGAGCTGTTTTTT
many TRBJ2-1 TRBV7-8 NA CASSLRYATREQFF TGTGCCAGCAGCTTGCGATATGCTACAAGGGAGCAGTTCTTC